These 32 T cell receptor beta chains were sequenced from one sample in a study of Ad26.COV2.S vaccination and SARS-CoV-2 variants. Sequenced by immunoSEQ multiplex PCR; TCRdb stores in-frame clones only, minus some. In the table there are about 87,000 clones, around 82% of which are singletons. The material was peripheral blood, obtained after recovery from COVID-19. The source of these receptors is a human donor who had recovered from COVID-19.

This chain joins TRBV29-1 and TRBJ2-7, with TRBD2 identical over 7 bases. In germline, CDR1 is SQVTM, CDR2 ANQGSEA. The CDR3 is 17 amino acids. The V segment lost 2 bases and the J segment 7 bases; nucleotides outside the gene matches: 20. This CDR3 is CSVESPSGASGWGEQYF. CDR3 nucleotides: TGCAGCGTTGAATCGCCGTCCGGGGCTAGCGGATGGGGGGAGCAGTACTTC.

This clone was found once. The chain recombines TRBV4-2 with TRBJ2-1; no definite D call. There are 15 residues in the CDR3. Germline V gives CDR1 LGHNA, CDR2 YNFKEQ. Deletions cut 1 base from V and 5 bases from J, with 12 bases between. In nucleotides, the CDR3 is TGTGCCAGCAGCCAAGGTCAGACCACTCACAATGAGCAGTTCTTC. Its protein product is CASSQGQTTHNEQFF.

There are a few counts of this clone. This chain connects TRBV11-3 to TRBJ2-7, with D unclear. The length of the CDR3 is 14 residues. Germline V gene lookup returns CDR1 SGHNT and CDR2 YENEEA. V shed 0 bases and J shed 6 bases, with 12 bases lying between them. The CDR3 region has the DNA TGTGCCAGCAGCTTAGAGCGCAGCCAGCTCGAGCAGTACTTC. Amino acid sequence: CASSLERSQLEQYF.

V is TRBV6-4 and J is TRBJ2-1, with 10 nucleotides matching TRBD1. CDR1 and CDR2 (germline): MRHNA, SNTAGT. With V trimmed by 5 bases and J by 2 bases, 3 bases remained unmatched. This CDR3 region has 15 residues. The CDR3 DNA sequence: TGTGCCAGCAGTAGGGACAGGGGCACCTACAATGAGCAGTTCTTC. This gives the protein CASSRDRGTYNEQFF.

The rearrangement links TRBV9 to TRBJ2-1, with 10 bases fitting TRBD2. The CDR3 spans 15 residues. Germline CDR1 is SGDLS and CDR2 is YYNGEE. J was trimmed by 2 bases and V by 4 bases; bases with no gene match: 3. This chain's CDR3 is CASSLAGDPYNEQFF. The CDR3 DNA reads as TGTGCCAGCAGCCTAGCGGGAGACCCCTACAATGAGCAGTTCTTC.

The J gene is TRBJ2-7, the V gene TRBV3-1 (or the pseudogene TRBV3-2); no clear D gene. The CDR3 has 19 residues. Trimming removed 0 bases at V and 3 bases at J, with 24 bases between. The V gene's germline CDR1 is LGHDT and CDR2 YNNKEL (reference sequence). CDR3 sequence: CASSQDLDQQKANRYEQYF. CDR3 nucleotides: TGTGCCAGCAGCCAAGATCTGGACCAGCAGAAGGCCAATCGCTACGAGCAGTACTTC.

This clone was observed a few times. The V and J genes are TRBV6-2 or TRBV6-3 and TRBJ1-5; tentatively, D is TRBD1 (5 bases). The V gene lost 0 bases and the J gene lost 2 bases, with 11 bases spanning the gap. Looked up from germline, CDR1 is MNHEY and CDR2 is SVGEGT. The CDR3 consists of 16 residues. In DNA form, the CDR3 reads TGTGCCAGCAGTTACTCGGGGGGTAGGGGCAATCAGCCCCAGCATTTT. Amino acids: CASSYSGGRGNQPQHF.

The chain uses TRBV24-1 and TRBJ2-5; D not resolved. This CDR3 is 14 amino acids long. Germline CDR1 is KGHDR and CDR2 is SFDVKD. V was shortened by 3 bases and J by 5 bases, with 12 bases between the two germline ends. The CDR3 region is CATSDNTIGETQYF. CDR3 sequence (DNA): TGTGCCACCAGTGATAATACGATCGGGGAGACCCAGTACTTC.

V and J are TRBV28 and TRBJ1-2; no definite D call. Germline V gene sequence: CDR1 MDHEN, CDR2 SYDVKM. The CDR3 loop spans 13 amino acids. Trimming stripped 5 bases from V and 4 bases from J, with 11 bases between. As DNA, the CDR3 is TGTGCCAGCAGTACCCGGGTCCCCTATGGCTACACCTTC. Translation: CASSTRVPYGYTF.

The rearrangement joins TRBV19 to TRBJ2-5; the D is unclear. The ends were cut back, 10 bases at V and 7 bases at J, with 13 bases in the middle. CDR3 length: 11 residues. Per the germline V gene, CDR1 is LNHDA and CDR2 is SQIVND (reference sequence). The CDR3 loop is CATSWVGTQYF. The CDR3 DNA reads TGTGCCACCTCGTGGGTAGGGACCCAGTACTTC. Combining the CDR3 with reference TRBV19 and TRBJ2-5 gives the whole variable domain DGGITQSPKYLFRKEGQNVTLSCEQNLNHDAMYWYRQDPGQGLRLIYYSQIVNDFQKGDIAEGYSVSREKKESFPLTVTSAQKNPTAFYLCATSWVGTQYFGPGTRLLVL.

This rearrangement joins TRBV9 to TRBJ1-2; D gene unclear. Trimming stripped 6 bases from V and 2 bases from J, with 20 bases between. CDR3 length: 16 amino acids. Germline V gene lookup returns CDR1 SGDLS and CDR2 YYNGEE. DNA of the CDR3: TGTGCCAGCACCTCGACCCGGGTGAAGAAGAACTATGGCTACACCTTC. Its translation is CASTSTRVKKNYGYTF.

This clone was counted once. The chain combines TRBV7-9 with TRBJ2-7; tentatively, D is TRBD2 (5 bases). The CDR3 extends over 14 amino acids. The V end lost 7 bases, the J end lost 2 bases, and 15 bases lay between the germline ends. Germline V gene data show CDR1 as SEHNR and CDR2 as FQNEAQ (reference sequence). The CDR3 DNA reads as TGTGCCAGCACCGAAACTAGAATGCCCTACGAGCAGTACTTC. Residues: CASTETRMPYEQYF.

This clone was seen a single time. V is TRBV18 and J is TRBJ2-7, with a tentative D call TRBD1 (6 bases). Germline values: CDR1 KGHSH, CDR2 LQKENI. The CDR3 contains 15 residues. Deletions cut 6 bases from V and 4 bases from J, with 19 bases between. CDR3 DNA: TGTGCCAGCTCGCATCCAGGGGCGCTGGGTTACGAGCAGTACTTC. Its translation is CASSHPGALGYEQYF.

This chain uses TRBV5-6 with TRBJ2-1; D may be TRBD2 (6 bases). Germline-derived CDR1 and CDR2 are SGHDT and YYEEEE. V was clipped by 2 bases and J by 3 bases, with 12 bases between them. The CDR3 length is 15 residues. The CDR3 region is CASSLTAGLYNEQFF. DNA for the CDR3: TGTGCCAGCAGCTTAACGGCGGGACTCTACAATGAGCAGTTCTTC.

CDR3 region: CASIRTGGAYEQYF. CDR3 sequence (DNA): TGCGCCAGCATTAGGACAGGGGGCGCCTACGAGCAGTACTTC. This chain uses TRBV10-2 with TRBJ2-7, with 11 bases aligning to TRBD1. V lost 7 bases, J lost 2 bases, and 4 bases stayed unmatched. This CDR3 is built from 14 residues. Per germline, CDR1 WSHSY and CDR2 SAAADI.

The rearrangement joins TRBV5-1 to TRBJ2-1; no reliable D call. The CDR3 totals 15 residues. The germline V and J ends were trimmed by 1 base and 5 bases, with 13 bases remaining between them. The germline V gene encodes CDR1 SGHRS and CDR2 YFSETQ. The CDR3 loop is CASSLLSTINNEQFF. The CDR3 region has the DNA TGCGCCAGCAGCTTGCTCTCTACAATAAACAATGAGCAGTTCTTC.

The chain uses TRBV7-8 and TRBJ2-7, with TRBD2 as a possible D gene (6 bases). CDR1 SGHVS and CDR2 FQNEAQ come from the germline V gene. The CDR3 is 14 residues long. Trimming took 5 bases from V and 4 from J, leaving 15 bases between them. The CDR3: CASSPSRTTYEQYF. The CDR3 nucleotides are TGTGCCAGCAGCCCCTCCCGGACTACTTACGAGCAGTACTTC.

J is TRBJ1-2 and V is TRBV5-4, with D unresolved. V dropped 4 bases and J dropped 2 bases, with 18 bases sitting between them. The CDR3 sequence is 16 residues long. Germline V gene lookup returns CDR1 SGHNT and CDR2 YYREEE (reference sequence). Written as DNA, the CDR3 is TGTGCCAGCAGCCCCGGAGGTGGCGGGAGGAACTATGGCTACACCTTC. Protein sequence: CASSPGGGGRNYGYTF.

The chain couples TRBV11-3 to TRBJ2-1; TRBD2 matches 13 bases. Germline trimming cut 4 bases from V and 8 bases from J; bases unmatched to any gene: 11. Germline values: CDR1 SGHNT, CDR2 YENEEA. The CDR3 has 17 residues. CDR3 DNA sequence: TGTGCCAGCAGCTCTCCCTCGACTAGCGGGAGGTTCGATGAGCAGTTCTTC. Protein: CASSSPSTSGRFDEQFF.

The gene calls are TRBV11-3 and TRBJ2-1; possibly TRBD1 for D (5 bases). Germline loops: CDR1 SGHNT, CDR2 YENEEA. V shed 5 bases and J shed 0 bases, with 11 bases lying between them. The CDR3 totals 15 residues. The CDR3 reads CASSATGASYNEQFF. In nucleotides, the CDR3 is TGTGCCAGCAGCGCAACTGGGGCCTCCTACAATGAGCAGTTCTTC. Full variable domain (remainder filled in from reference TRBV11-3 and TRBJ2-1): EAGVVQSPRYKIIEKKQPVAFWCNPISGHNTLYWYLQNLGQGPELLIRYENEEAVDDSQLPKDRFSAERLKGVDSTLKIQPAELGDSAVYLCASSATGASYNEQFFGPGTRLTVL.

This chain uses TRBV19 with TRBJ1-4; 11 bases are shared with TRBD1. Trimming cost V 5 bases and J 7 bases; bases outside gene matches: 12. Germline CDR1 reads LNHDA; CDR2 reads SQIVND (reference sequence). This CDR3 has 17 amino acids. Here the CDR3 DNA reads TGTGCCAGTAGTCGACCCCCGTGGGACAGGGGGGCTGAAAAACTGTTTTTT. Its translation: CASSRPPWDRGAEKLFF. Full variable domain (outside the CDR3, taken from reference TRBV19 and TRBJ1-4): DGGITQSPKYLFRKEGQNVTLSCEQNLNHDAMYWYRQDPGQGLRLIYYSQIVNDFQKGDIAEGYSVSREKKESFPLTVTSAQKNPTAFYLCASSRPPWDRGAEKLFFGSGTQLSVL.

The CDR3 region is CASRPVGGSYNEQFF. Here the CDR3 DNA reads TGTGCCAGCAGACCGGTCGGAGGCTCCTACAATGAGCAGTTCTTC. The gene calls are TRBV11-2 and TRBJ2-1, with D tentatively TRBD2 (5 bases). CDR3 size: 15 residues. The V end was cut by 6 bases, the J end by 0 bases, with 12 bases between. Germline CDR1 reads SGHAT; CDR2 reads FQNNGV.

The V gene is TRBV9, the J gene TRBJ2-3; 8 bases line up with TRBD2. The CDR3 runs 16 residues. After removal of 0 bases from V and 2 bases from J, the junction contained 5 bases not matched to a gene. CDR1 SGDLS and CDR2 YYNGEE come from the germline V gene. The CDR3 sequence: CASSVEPGGPTDTQYF. The CDR3 bases are TGTGCCAGCAGCGTAGAGCCGGGAGGGCCCACAGATACGCAGTATTTT.

The genes are TRBV24-1 and TRBJ2-5; TRBD2 agrees at 8 bases. Germline CDR1 is KGHDR and CDR2 is SFDVKD. V lost 5 bases, J lost 0 bases, and 4 bases stayed unmatched. The CDR3 totals 15 residues. In nucleotides, the CDR3 is TGTGCCACCAGTGCCGGGAGGGCGTACCAAGAGACCCAGTACTTC. It codes for CATSAGRAYQETQYF.

V usage is TRBV5-6 and J usage is TRBJ1-2; 7 bases fit TRBD1. The length of the CDR3 is 14 residues. The germline gives CDR1 SGHDT, CDR2 YYEEEE. The junction had 9 bases not matched to a gene; V was cut back by 6 bases and J by 4 bases. CDR3 loop: CASTKGGGSYGYTF. In DNA form, the CDR3 reads TGTGCCAGCACCAAGGGAGGGGGCTCCTATGGCTACACCTTC.

This clone came up a few times. V is TRBV6-4 and J is TRBJ1-6; D is unresolved. CDR1 and CDR2 (germline): MRHNA, SNTAGT. The CDR3 is made up of 13 amino acids. V was clipped by 2 bases and J by 5 bases, with 4 bases between them. The CDR3 loop is CASSDLDNSPLHF. The CDR3 DNA is TGTGCCAGCAGTGACCTGGATAATTCACCCCTCCACTTT.

V and J are TRBV6-5 and TRBJ1-5, with D uncertain. The CDR3 is 14 residues long. Germline V CDR1 and CDR2: MNHEY, SVGAGI. V was cut by 3 bases and J by 4 bases, with 10 bases left in between. The CDR3 bases are TGTGCCAGCAGTTATCGGGCGACGAATCAGCCCCAGCATTTT. Translating it yields CASSYRATNQPQHF.

V usage is TRBV10-2 and J usage is TRBJ2-1, with TRBD2 matching over 7 bases. CDR1 and CDR2 (germline): WSHSY, SAAADI. V was pared by 4 bases and J by 10 bases, with 7 bases of the junction left unmatched. The CDR3 has 13 residues. In DNA form, the CDR3 reads TGCGCCAGCAGTGGGACTAGTTTCTACGAGCAGTTCTTC. This translates into CASSGTSFYEQFF.

The chain is built from TRBV7-9 and TRBJ2-7; D is uncertain. Germline V gene lookup returns CDR1 SEHNR and CDR2 FQNEAQ (reference sequence). The CDR3 extends over 15 amino acids. The ends were cut back, 3 bases at V and 0 bases at J, with 12 bases in the middle. The CDR3 bases are TGTGCCAGCAGCTTCTCAGCGCTAAGCTCCTACGAGCAGTACTTC. Translated, it gives CASSFSALSSYEQYF.

The chain couples TRBV18 to TRBJ2-1; D unresolved. Between the trimmed V and J ends, which lost 3 bases and 5 bases, there was a span of 11 bases. CDR3 length equals 14 residues. The germline V gene has CDR1 KGHSH and CDR2 LQKENI. CDR3 amino acids: CASSPSDGNNEQFF. The CDR3 DNA is TGTGCCAGCTCACCTTCGGACGGCAACAATGAGCAGTTCTTC.

The chain joins TRBV7-2 to TRBJ2-7; 9 positions agree with TRBD1. CDR1 is SGHTA and CDR2 is FQGNSA in the germline V gene. The junction had 9 bases not matched to a gene; V was cut back by 5 bases and J by 4 bases. The CDR3 contains 15 residues. This CDR3 is CASSPTGGAGYEQYF. The DNA for the CDR3 is TGTGCCAGCAGCCCCACAGGGGGCGCTGGATACGAGCAGTACTTC. The full variable domain, in which reference TRBV7-2 and TRBJ2-7 provide the parts outside the CDR3, is GAGVSQSPSNKVTEKGKDVELRCDPISGHTALYWYRQSLGQGLEFLIYFQGNSAPDKSGLPSDRFSAERTGGSVSTLTIQRTQQEDSAVYLCASSPTGGAGYEQYFGPGTRLTVT.

The chain links TRBV28 to TRBJ1-2, with 7 nucleotides matching TRBD1. The V gene's germline CDR1 is MDHEN and CDR2 SYDVKM. The CDR3 totals 15 residues. V was clipped by 3 bases and J by 8 bases; unmatched bases: 12. DNA for the CDR3: TGTGCCAGCAGTTTGGGGGAAACAGGGGTACTCGGCTACACCTTC. Amino acids: CASSLGETGVLGYTF.